Sequencing of this T cell receptor beta chain was carried out in a study of T cell changes during pregnancy in multiple sclerosis (dated by TCRdb to the late 2010s). About the investigation overall: The study looked at changes in the T cell repertoire across pregnancy in women with multiple sclerosis.

Here V drops 0 bases and J drops 2 bases, and the junction holds 5 bases not matched to any gene. The germline V gene yields SGHDT for CDR1 and YYEEEE for CDR2. The CDR3 contains 16 residues, cysteine and phenylalanine counted. The CDR3 DNA has 48 bases and is translated from base 1. Libraries came from the immunoSEQ multiplex PCR assay. TCRdb retrieved this table from immuneACCESS and kept in-frame rearrangements only. Not all clones are present; in checked studies, unresolved V genes account for under half, and no reason is known for the remainder. Counted in this sample were about 75,000 clones; about 93% of them appeared once. Of the sample, 0.43% is held by the ten largest clones. In the case of this clone: Its antigen is currently not known. No much larger clonotype is one base removed from it; base qualities were not supplied.

The sequence was obtained from a female donor with multiple sclerosis, enrolled in a pregnancy study. The chain couples TRBV5-6 to TRBJ2-3; 8 middle bases align to TRBD2. This specimen consisted of CD4+ T cells from peripheral blood mononuclear cells, obtained before pregnancy. Read as DNA, the sequence is TGTGCCAGCAGCTTGGCCGTTAGCGGGATCACAGATACGCAGTATTTT. This gives the protein CASSLAVSGITDTQYF.